A selection of T cell receptor beta chains follows, all from one sample in a study of shared clonotypes between healthy human individuals. Only in-frame clones appear in the TCRdb table, and some are missing; sequencing was by immunoSEQ multiplex PCR. This table holds about 2.5 million clones, roughly 90% found once. Sequencing input: naive CD4+ T cells from PBMCs. Receptors originate from a man in his late teens or twenties in good health. Some clones in this sample may be carry-over from other donors' samples. Each CDR3 is given with its conserved first and last residue. Each record gives: clone size, V gene, CDR3 length, D gene, J gene, CDR3 protein, CDR3 DNA. A D gene is named only where the DNA matches it firmly. Only some rows state a clone size, as once, few, many or a class for expanded clones.

abundance: -; v_gene: TRBV25-1; len: 15; d_gene: TRBD1; j_gene: TRBJ2-1; CDR3aa: CASSESSRTGGEQFF; CDR3nt: TGTGCCAGCAGTGAATCTAGCAGGACAGGGGGCGAGCAGTTCTTC
abundance: -; v_gene: TRBV28; len: 19; d_gene: TRBD1; j_gene: TRBJ2-6; CDR3aa: CASSWDSGLTSSGANVLTF; CDR3nt: TGTGCCAGCAGTTGGGACAGCGGATTAACCAGCTCTGGGGCCAACGTCCTGACTTTC
abundance: -; v_gene: TRBV6-6; len: 16; d_gene: TRBD1; j_gene: TRBJ1-5; CDR3aa: CASSSPDRALGQPQHF; CDR3nt: TGTGCCAGCAGTTCCCCGGACAGGGCCCTCGGGCAGCCCCAGCATTTT
abundance: -; v_gene: TRBV4-3; len: 20; d_gene: -; j_gene: TRBJ2-7; CDR3aa: CASSQERDQQGVLGAYEQYF; CDR3nt: TGCGCCAGCAGCCAAGAGCGGGACCAACAGGGAGTACTCGGGGCTTACGAGCAGTACTTC
abundance: once; v_gene: TRBV11-1; len: 15; d_gene: -; j_gene: TRBJ2-1; CDR3aa: CASSFGRGLYNEQFF; CDR3nt: TGTGCCAGCAGCTTTGGCAGGGGTCTTTACAATGAGCAGTTCTTC
abundance: once; v_gene: TRBV25-1; len: 11; d_gene: -; j_gene: TRBJ2-7; CDR3aa: CASSVSYEQYF; CDR3nt: TGCGCCAGCAGTGTCAGCTACGAGCAGTACTTC
abundance: -; v_gene: TRBV18; len: 14; d_gene: -; j_gene: TRBJ2-2; CDR3aa: CASSPNRNTGELFF; CDR3nt: TGTGCCAGCTCACCAAATAGGAACACCGGGGAGCTGTTTTTT
abundance: -; v_gene: TRBV5-1; len: 14; d_gene: -; j_gene: TRBJ1-5; CDR3aa: CASSPMGGNQPQHF; CDR3nt: TGCGCCAGCAGCCCGATGGGTGGCAATCAGCCCCAGCATTTT
abundance: -; v_gene: TRBV5-4; len: 12; d_gene: -; j_gene: TRBJ2-5; CDR3aa: CASSFPGETQYF; CDR3nt: TGTGCCAGCAGCTTCCCGGGGGAGACCCAGTACTTC
abundance: -; v_gene: TRBV6-1; len: 13; d_gene: -; j_gene: TRBJ2-5; CDR3aa: CASSVRFSETQYF; CDR3nt: TGTGCCAGCAGTGTAAGATTTTCGGAGACCCAGTACTTC
abundance: -; v_gene: TRBV5-1; len: 14; d_gene: -; j_gene: TRBJ2-2; CDR3aa: CASSLAFGGGELFF; CDR3nt: TGCGCCAGCAGCTTGGCGTTTGGTGGCGGGGAGCTGTTTTTT
abundance: -; v_gene: TRBV7-3; len: 14; d_gene: -; j_gene: TRBJ2-5; CDR3aa: CASAPGAGPETQYF; CDR3nt: TGTGCCAGCGCGCCGGGCGCAGGGCCGGAGACCCAGTACTTC
abundance: -; v_gene: TRBV28; len: 15; d_gene: -; j_gene: TRBJ2-2; CDR3aa: CASSLGGGGGGELFF; CDR3nt: TGTGCCAGCAGTTTAGGGGGAGGCGGCGGCGGGGAGCTGTTTTTT
abundance: once; v_gene: TRBV5-4; len: 17; d_gene: TRBD1; j_gene: TRBJ2-5; CDR3aa: CASSLGIRDRGVETQYF; CDR3nt: TGTGCCAGCAGCTTGGGGATCCGGGACAGGGGAGTAGAGACCCAGTACTTC
abundance: -; v_gene: TRBV25-1; len: 15; d_gene: -; j_gene: TRBJ1-5; CDR3aa: CASSDGGASNQPQHF; CDR3nt: TGTGCCAGCAGTGATGGAGGGGCTAGCAATCAGCCCCAGCATTTT
abundance: -; v_gene: TRBV7-2; len: 16; d_gene: -; j_gene: TRBJ2-5; CDR3aa: CASSLVFWTEAETQYF; CDR3nt: TGTGCCAGCAGCTTAGTTTTTTGGACCGAGGCAGAGACCCAGTACTTC
abundance: -; v_gene: TRBV5-4; len: 16; d_gene: -; j_gene: TRBJ2-5; CDR3aa: CASSRGAYGEQETQYF; CDR3nt: TGTGCCAGCAGCAGGGGGGCCTACGGTGAACAAGAGACCCAGTACTTC
abundance: -; v_gene: TRBV19; len: 14; d_gene: -; j_gene: TRBJ2-6; CDR3aa: CASSPRSGANVLTF; CDR3nt: TGTGCCAGTAGTCCCCGGTCTGGGGCCAACGTCCTGACTTTC